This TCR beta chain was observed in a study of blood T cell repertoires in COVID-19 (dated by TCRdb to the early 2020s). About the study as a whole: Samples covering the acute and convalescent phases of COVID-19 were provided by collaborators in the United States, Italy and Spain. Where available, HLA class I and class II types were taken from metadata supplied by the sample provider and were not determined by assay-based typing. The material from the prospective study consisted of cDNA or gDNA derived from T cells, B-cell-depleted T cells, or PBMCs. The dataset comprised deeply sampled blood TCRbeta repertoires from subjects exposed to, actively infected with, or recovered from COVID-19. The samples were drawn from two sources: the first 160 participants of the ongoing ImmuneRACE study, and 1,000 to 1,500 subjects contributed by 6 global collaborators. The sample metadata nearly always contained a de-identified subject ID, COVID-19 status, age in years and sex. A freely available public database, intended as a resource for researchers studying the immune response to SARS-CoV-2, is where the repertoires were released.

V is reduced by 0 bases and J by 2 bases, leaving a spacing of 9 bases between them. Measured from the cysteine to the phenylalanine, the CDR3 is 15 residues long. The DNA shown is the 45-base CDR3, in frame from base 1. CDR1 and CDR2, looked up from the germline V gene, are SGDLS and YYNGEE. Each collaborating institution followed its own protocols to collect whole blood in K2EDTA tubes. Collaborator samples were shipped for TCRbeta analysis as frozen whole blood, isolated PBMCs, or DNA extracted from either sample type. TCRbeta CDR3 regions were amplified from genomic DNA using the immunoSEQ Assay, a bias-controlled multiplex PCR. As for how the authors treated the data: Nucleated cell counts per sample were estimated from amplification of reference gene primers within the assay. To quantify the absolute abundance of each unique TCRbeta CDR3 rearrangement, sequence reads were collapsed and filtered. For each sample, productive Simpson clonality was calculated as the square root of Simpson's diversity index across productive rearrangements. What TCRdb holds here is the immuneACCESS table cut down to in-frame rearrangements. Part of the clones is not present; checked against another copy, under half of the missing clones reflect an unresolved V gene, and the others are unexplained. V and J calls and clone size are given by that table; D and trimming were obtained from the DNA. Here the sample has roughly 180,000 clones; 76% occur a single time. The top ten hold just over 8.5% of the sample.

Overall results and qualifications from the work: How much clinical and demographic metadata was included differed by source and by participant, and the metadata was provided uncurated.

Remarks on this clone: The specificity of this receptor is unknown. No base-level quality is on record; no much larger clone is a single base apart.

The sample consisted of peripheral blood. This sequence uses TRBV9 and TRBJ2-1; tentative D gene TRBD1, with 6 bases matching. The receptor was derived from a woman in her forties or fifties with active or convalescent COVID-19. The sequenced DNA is TGTGCCAGCAGCGTAGGAGGGGGTGCCTACAATGAGCAGTTCTTC. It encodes CASSVGGGAYNEQFF.